A selection of T cell receptor beta chains follows, all from one sample in a study of shared clonotypes between healthy human individuals. The assay was immunoSEQ multiplex PCR, and TCRdb's table has in-frame clones only and misses some. This sample yields 600,000 to 800,000 clones, of which approximately 72% are seen a single time; roughly 1.8% belongs to the top ten. Specimen: memory CD4+ T cells sorted from blood. These receptors all stem from a woman aged 25 to 39 in good health. Both conserved end residues are part of each CDR3. A D gene is named only where the DNA matches it firmly. Some rows have no size entry. The others give once, few or many, or a class for an expanded clone.

cdr3_aa cdr3_nt d_call v_call clone_size j_call
CASSLDAGEAFF TGTGCCAGCAGCTTAGATGCGGGGGAAGCTTTCTTT - TRBV7-3 - TRBJ1-1
CASTPSGSPDTQYF TGTGCCAGTACCCCCAGCGGGAGCCCGGATACGCAGTATTTT TRBD2 TRBV19 - TRBJ2-3
CASSLVPSDSYEQYF TGTGCCAGCAGCTTAGTTCCTAGCGACTCCTACGAGCAGTACTTC - TRBV7-8 - TRBJ2-7
CASSPGGGRAYEQYF TGTGCCAGTAGCCCAGGAGGGGGTAGAGCCTACGAGCAGTACTTC - TRBV19 - TRBJ2-7
CASRNPGSYEQYF TGCGCCAGCAGAAACCCCGGCTCCTACGAGCAGTACTTC - TRBV4-1 - TRBJ2-7
CASSSTSDPYEQYF TGCGCCAGCAGCTCGACTAGCGACCCCTACGAGCAGTACTTC TRBD2 TRBV5-1 - TRBJ2-7
CASSSTGGGNTIYF TGTGCCAGCAGCTCTACCGGGGGTGGAAACACCATATATTTT - TRBV7-2 once TRBJ1-3
CASSKEGSGANVLTF TGTGCCAGCTCAAAGGAGGGAAGTGGGGCCAACGTCCTGACTTTC - TRBV18 once TRBJ2-6
CASSTGRKDAIQPQHF TGTGCCAGTAGTACTGGACGGAAGGATGCAATCCAGCCCCAGCATTTT - TRBV19 - TRBJ1-5
CASRRVPYEQYF TGTGCCAGCAGGAGGGTACCCTACGAGCAGTACTTC - TRBV2 - TRBJ2-7
CASEFSGTSGEQFF TGTGCCAGTGAATTTTCCGGGACTAGCGGTGAGCAGTTCTTC TRBD2 TRBV11-2 - TRBJ2-1
CASSPPNRQGDEKLFF TGTGCCAGCTCACCACCGAATCGGCAGGGAGATGAAAAACTGTTTTTT - TRBV18 - TRBJ1-4
CASSERGPEAFF TGTGCCAGCAGTGAGAGGGGCCCTGAAGCTTTCTTT - TRBV6-1 - TRBJ1-1
CASTDTNTYEQYF TGTGCCAGCACGGACACGAACACCTACGAGCAGTACTTC - TRBV5-8 few TRBJ2-7
CASRKTGIRNQPQHF TGTGCCAGCAGGAAGACAGGGATTCGGAATCAGCCCCAGCATTTT TRBD1 TRBV28 - TRBJ1-5
CSVGHSGNTIYF TGCAGCGTTGGTCACTCTGGAAACACCATATATTTT - TRBV29-1 once TRBJ1-3
CASATSTDTQYF TGTGCCAGCGCTACTAGCACAGATACGCAGTATTTT - TRBV6-1 - TRBJ2-3
CASSLGGGDQETQYF TGTGCCAGCAGCTTAGGCGGGGGGGACCAAGAGACCCAGTACTTC TRBD2 TRBV7-7 - TRBJ2-5
CAWRKGERQPQHF TGTGCCTGGAGAAAGGGGGAAAGGCAGCCCCAGCATTTT - TRBV30 - TRBJ1-5
CASSESGERAKNIQYF TGCGCCAGCAGTGAGTCCGGCGAAAGAGCCAAAAACATTCAGTACTTC - TRBV10-1 - TRBJ2-4
CASSSQEEETQYF TGCGCCAGCAGCTCACAGGAGGAAGAGACCCAGTACTTC - TRBV5-1 many TRBJ2-5
CASNLAGMNEQFF TGTGCCAGCAATCTAGCGGGAATGAATGAGCAGTTCTTC TRBD2 TRBV28 - TRBJ2-1
CASSMRGQGFKNTEAFF TGTGCCAGTAGTATGAGGGGACAGGGGTTTAAAAACACTGAAGCTTTCTTT TRBD1 TRBV19 - TRBJ1-1
CASRRTGIGQQYF TGTGCCAGCAGACGGACAGGGATCGGACAGCAGTACTTC TRBD1 TRBV28 - TRBJ2-7
CASSSYRLDSKETQYF TGTGCCAGCAGCTCTTACCGACTAGATTCTAAAGAGACCCAGTACTTC - TRBV11-2 few TRBJ2-5
CASSLVRQGRIDEQYF TGCGCCAGCAGCTTGGTTAGGCAGGGAAGGATCGACGAGCAGTACTTC - TRBV5-1 - TRBJ2-7
CASSTGNYGYTF TGTGCCAGCAGTACAGGGAACTATGGCTACACCTTC - TRBV6-6 few TRBJ1-2
CASRQGNTGELFF TGCGCCAGCCGGCAGGGAAACACCGGGGAGCTGTTTTTT - TRBV4-1 - TRBJ2-2
CASSQDVTGGAFF TGTGCCAGCAGCCAAGATGTCACCGGGGGAGCTTTCTTT - TRBV4-2 - TRBJ1-1
CASSLLEDTEAFF TGTGCCAGCAGCCTTCTGGAGGACACTGAAGCTTTCTTT - TRBV9 few TRBJ1-1
CASCWGGYEQYF TGTGCCAGCTGCTGGGGCGGCTACGAGCAGTACTTC - TRBV27 - TRBJ2-7
CASSVGRGGYGYTF TGTGCCAGCAGCGTTGGTCGGGGAGGCTATGGCTACACCTTC - TRBV6-6 - TRBJ1-2
CASSPTGWEKLFF TGTGCCAGCAGTCCCACGGGCTGGGAAAAACTGTTTTTT - TRBV9 once TRBJ1-4
CASSPLRDRVRGNQPQHF TGTGCCAGCAGTCCACTCCGGGACAGGGTGAGGGGCAATCAGCCCCAGCATTTT TRBD1 TRBV28 - TRBJ1-5
CASSNFGTGGFQPQHF TGTGCCAGCAGCAACTTCGGGACAGGGGGCTTTCAGCCCCAGCATTTT TRBD1 TRBV28 - TRBJ1-5
CASSLTGLSGEQYF TGTGCCAGCAGCTTAACAGGGCTCTCCGGGGAGCAGTACTTC - TRBV7-2 - TRBJ2-7
CAWSAGHSPDQPQHF TGTGCCTGGAGTGCCGGACACTCCCCTGATCAGCCCCAGCATTTT - TRBV30 - TRBJ1-5
CASRPQGTDTQYF TGCGCCAGCAGGCCCCAGGGCACAGATACGCAGTATTTT - TRBV5-1 - TRBJ2-3
CASRTTSGAYNEQFF TGTGCCAGCAGGACAACTAGCGGGGCCTACAATGAGCAGTTCTTC TRBD2 TRBV2 - TRBJ2-1
CASSYRGGLNQPQHF TGTGCCAGCAGTTACCGTGGCGGACTCAATCAGCCCCAGCATTTT - TRBV6-5 - TRBJ1-5
CASRTSTDTQYF TGTGCCAGCAGAACCAGCACAGATACGCAGTATTTT - TRBV7-6 - TRBJ2-3
CASSWDTRGAGGYTF TGTGCCAGCAGTTGGGATACTCGCGGGGCAGGCGGCTACACCTTC - TRBV6-5 - TRBJ1-2
CASSGQGPPYEQYF TGTGCCAGCAGTGGACAGGGCCCTCCCTACGAGCAGTACTTC TRBD1 TRBV2 - TRBJ2-7
CASSLGLAGGPYNEQFF TGCGCCAGCAGCTTGGGCTTAGCGGGAGGACCCTACAATGAGCAGTTCTTC TRBD2 TRBV5-1 - TRBJ2-1
CASSSYPNQPQHF TGTGCCAGCAGCTCCTACCCGAATCAGCCCCAGCATTTT - TRBV11-2 few TRBJ1-5
CASSLAGGEKLFF TGCGCCAGCAGCTTGGCGGGGGGTGAAAAACTGTTTTTT - TRBV5-1 - TRBJ1-4